Below are 25 T cell receptor beta chains sequenced from a single sample in a study of blood T cells in healthy people across ages. Combining a sample-barcoded 5' primer with a J-beta primer mix, a second PCR ran for about 7 to 11 cycles. TCRdb used MiXCR to reprocess the 5' RACE reads, holding one entry per CDR3 protein. The table shows 540,000 or so distinct CDR3 sequences, with 20% to 30% occurring only once. This sample also appeared in a second study, on T cells of mothers and their children.

The specimen sequenced was blood. These receptors were taken from a boy younger than 18 in good health.

The V call is TRBV9, the J call TRBJ1-6, with TRBD1 matching 9 bases. The germline CDR1 and CDR2 sequences are SGDLS and YYNGEE. CDR3 size: 15 residues. The ends lost 3 bases at V and 10 bases at J; junction bases unmatched: 8. The CDR3 loop reads CASSASGTGFSPLHF. As DNA, the CDR3 is TGTGCCAGCAGCGCCTCCGGGACAGGGTTCTCACCCCTCCACTTT. The full variable domain, completed using reference TRBV9 and TRBJ1-6, is DSGVTQTPKHLITATGQRVTLRCSPRSGDLSVYWYQQSLDQGLQFLIQYYNGEERAKGNILERFSAQQFPDLHSELNLSSLELGDSALYFCASSASGTGFSPLHFGNGTRLTVT.

This clonotype was found a few times. The rearrangement joins TRBV3-1 to TRBJ2-4, with 7 bases aligning to TRBD2. V shed 5 bases, J shed 0 bases, and the junction held 7 bases outside the gene matches. This CDR3 is built from 16 residues. CDR1 LGHDT and CDR2 YNNKEL come from the germline V gene (reference sequence). The CDR3 sequence: CASSYSGNLAKNIQYF. The CDR3 coding sequence is TGTGCCAGCAGCTACAGCGGGAACCTAGCCAAAAACATTCAGTACTTC.

This clonotype has a handful of counts. CDR3 nucleotide sequence: TGTGCCACCAGCAGAGCCCCAGGGAATATAGAGACCCAGTACTTC. Its translation is CATSRAPGNIETQYF. The chain employs TRBV15 and TRBJ2-5; D might be TRBD1 (5 bases). V was pared by 1 base and J by 4 bases, with 13 bases between. The CDR3 runs 15 residues. Germline V gene lookup returns CDR1 LNHNV and CDR2 YYDKDF (reference sequence).

A few counts support this clonotype. The chain is built from TRBV21-1 and TRBJ2-5; the tabulated D call, TRBD2, remains unverified against the DNA. TRBV21-1 is labeled a pseudogene. CDR3 length: 20 amino acids. CDR3 sequence: CASSKVFFGLAALGKETQYF. The CDR3 coding sequence is TGTGCCAGCAGCAAAGTTTTTTTCGGACTAGCGGCTTTAGGCAAAGAGACCCAGTACTTC.

The chain couples TRBV7-9 to TRBJ1-3, with a weak D call TRBD1 (5 bases). The germline CDR1 and CDR2 sequences are SEHNR and FQNEAQ (reference sequence). The CDR3 is made up of 16 amino acids. V dropped 1 base and J dropped 2 bases, with 12 bases sitting between them. CDR3 sequence reads: CASSLGGITPGNTIYF. The CDR3 DNA follows: TGTGCCAGCAGCTTAGGGGGCATAACCCCTGGAAACACCATATATTTT.

This chain connects TRBV5-1 to TRBJ1-1; D might be TRBD1 (5 bases). CDR1 is SGHRS and CDR2 is YFSETQ in the germline V gene. CDR3 size: 15 residues. V was shortened by 4 bases and J by 5 bases, with 18 bases between the two germline ends. The CDR3 bases are TGCGCCAGCAGCGCACCATCGGGGGGTAATACTGAAGCTTTCTTT. Amino acid sequence: CASSAPSGGNTEAFF.

The chain carries TRBV28 and TRBJ1-1; 10 bases fit TRBD1. Looked up from germline, CDR1 is MDHEN and CDR2 is SYDVKM. The CDR3 sequence is 15 residues long. With V trimmed by 6 bases and J by 6 bases, 10 bases remained unmatched. Here the CDR3 DNA reads TGTGCCAGCAGCCGACAGGGGGCTGGAATCTCTGAAGCTTTCTTT. Translated, it gives CASSRQGAGISEAFF. The variable domain in full, with the rest retrieved from reference TRBV28 and TRBJ1-1, is DVKVTQSSRYLVKRTGEKVFLECVQDMDHENMFWYRQDPGLGLRLIYFSYDVKMKEKGDIPEGYSVSREKKERFSLILESASTNQTSMYLCASSRQGAGISEAFFGQGTRLTVV.

The J gene is TRBJ1-2, the V gene TRBV4-1, with D perhaps matching TRBD1 (5 bases). The CDR3 is made up of 16 amino acids. Trimming removed 0 bases from V and 4 bases from J, with 15 bases in between. CDR1 is MGHRA, CDR2 YSYEKL, per germline. This chain's CDR3 is CASSQEGGNGAYGYTF. The CDR3 DNA follows: TGCGCCAGCAGCCAAGAGGGGGGAAATGGGGCCTATGGCTACACCTTC.

There are a few counts of this clonotype. The gene calls are TRBV20-1 and TRBJ2-5; D ambiguous. The tail of the sequence fits TRBJ2-1 better, so the J call may be wrong. This CDR3 comprises 14 residues. Germline V gene data show CDR1 as DFQATT and CDR2 as SNEGSKA (reference sequence). The CDR3 loop reads CSASQASTYNEQFF. CDR3 in DNA: TGCAGTGCTAGTCAAGCTAGTACCTACAATGAGCAGTTCTTC.

This chain joins TRBV10-3 and TRBJ2-1; TRBD2 aligns across 9 bases. The CDR3 runs to 16 residues. V lost 3 bases to trimming and J lost 5 bases; unmatched junction nucleotides: 8. From germline, CDR1 is ENHRY and CDR2 SYGVKD. CDR3 region: CAISDLPLAGNNEQFF. DNA of the CDR3: TGTGCCATCAGTGACCTTCCACTAGCGGGTAACAATGAGCAGTTCTTC.

As regards this clonotype: Here the CDR3 omits its conserved ending phenylalanine or tryptophan, so a read error is the likely source. The gene calls are TRBV28 and TRBJ2-1; D call uncertain. The germline CDR1 and CDR2 sequences are MDHEN and SYDVKM. CDR3 length: 11 amino acids. Trimming took 7 bases from V and 5 from J, leaving 6 bases between them. The CDR3 sequence: CASMRNNEQFL. CDR3 sequence (DNA): TGTGCCAGCATGAGGAACAATGAGCAGTTCTTG.

V gene TRBV12-3 or TRBV12-4 combines with J gene TRBJ2-5; 8 positions match TRBD1. The end of the DNA aligns better with TRBJ2-7, so the J call may be wrong. CDR3 size: 15 residues. The CDR3 DNA reads as TGTGCCAGCAGTTTAGTCGAGACAGGGGAATACGAGCAGTACTTC. It translates to CASSLVETGEYEQYF.

This chain joins TRBV29-1 and TRBJ2-7; D unresolved. The CDR3 length is 11 residues. From germline, CDR1 is SQVTM and CDR2 ANQGSEA. CDR3 sequence: CSVQVPYEQYF. CDR3 coding DNA: TGCAGTGTTCAGGTTCCCTACGAGCAGTACTTC.

The chain is built from TRBV19 and TRBJ2-3, with D hard to call. This CDR3 has 14 amino acids. Trimming took 10 bases from V and 1 from J, leaving 15 bases between them. Per the germline V gene, CDR1 is LNHDA and CDR2 is SQIVND (reference sequence). Here the CDR3 DNA reads TGTGCCACCCAACCCGACCGGGGCACAGATACGCAGTATTTT. Amino acids: CATQPDRGTDTQYF.

The sample holds a few counts of this clonotype. The J gene is TRBJ2-5, the V gene TRBV5-8; TRBD2 aligns across 7 bases. CDR1 is SGHTS, CDR2 YDEGEE, per germline. This CDR3 contains 15 residues. Trimming removed 4 bases from V and 2 bases from J; junction bases left unmatched: 8. The CDR3: CASSPGGLMQETQYF. The CDR3 DNA is TGTGCCAGCAGCCCGGGAGGACTGATGCAAGAGACCCAGTACTTC.

V gene TRBV4-1 combines with J gene TRBJ2-5, with 8 positions matching TRBD2. The J call may be in error: the DNA end matches TRBJ2-1 better. Germline V gene sequence: CDR1 MGHRA, CDR2 YSYEKL. The CDR3 contains 17 residues. The CDR3 DNA sequence: TGCGCCAGCAGCCAAGTCCGAGCGGGGGTAAATTACAATGAGCAGTTCTTC. As protein: CASSQVRAGVNYNEQFF.

The chain joins TRBV7-9 to TRBJ2-2, with 11 bases aligning to TRBD1. The CDR3 contains 18 residues. Germline V gene lookup returns CDR1 SEHNR and CDR2 FQNEAQ (reference sequence). V shed 5 bases and J 1 base; nucleotides not matched to a gene: 9. The CDR3 DNA follows: TGTGCCAGCAGCCACCGGACAGGGGGCCTAAAGAACACCGGGGAGCTGTTTTTT. Residues: CASSHRTGGLKNTGELFF.

This clonotype appeared a few times. The J gene is TRBJ2-1, the V gene TRBV4-3; 11 nucleotides agree with TRBD2. The CDR3 runs 17 residues. Germline CDR1 and CDR2: LGHNA and YSLEER. J was trimmed by 8 bases and V by 0 bases; bases with no gene match: 9. In nucleotides, the CDR3 is TGCGCCAGCAGCCAAGATCTAGCTAGCGGGGGGTACGATGAGCAGTTCTTC. Translating gives CASSQDLASGGYDEQFF.

The J gene is TRBJ1-6, the V gene TRBV4-1, with D uncertain. Germline CDR1 is MGHRA and CDR2 is YSYEKL. The length of the CDR3 is 16 residues. V lost 3 bases and J lost 8, with 17 bases in between. The CDR3 is CASSHPFGQEDSPLHF. In DNA form, the CDR3 reads TGCGCCAGCAGCCACCCCTTCGGCCAGGAAGATTCACCCCTCCACTTT.

The genes are TRBV6-6 and TRBJ1-4; D remains unclear. Trimming removed 4 bases at V and 6 bases at J, with 15 bases between. This CDR3 comprises 15 residues. Germline V gene data show CDR1 as MNHNY and CDR2 as SVGAGI (reference sequence). CDR3 protein: CASSSSPTRDEKLFF. CDR3 DNA: TGTGCCAGCAGTTCCTCTCCAACAAGGGATGAAAAACTGTTTTTT.

The rearrangement joins TRBV20-1 to TRBJ1-4; TRBD1 matches 10 bases. The germline gives CDR1 DFQATT, CDR2 SNEGSKA (reference sequence). V lost 2 bases, J lost 7 bases, and 4 bases stayed unmatched. This CDR3 spans 14 amino acids. The CDR3 region has the DNA TGCAGTGCTAGACCCCGGGACAGGGGTGAAAAACTGTTTTTT. Translating it yields CSARPRDRGEKLFF.

This clonotype was seen a few times. The V gene is TRBV4-2, the J gene TRBJ2-2; D could derive from TRBD1 or TRBD2 (5 bases each). V was trimmed by 1 base and J by 0 bases, leaving 9 bases between them. This CDR3 spans 16 amino acids. Germline V gene data show CDR1 as LGHNA and CDR2 as YNFKEQ. The CDR3: CASSQGGYSNTGELFF. The CDR3 nucleotides are TGTGCCAGCAGCCAAGGGGGGTATTCGAACACCGGGGAGCTGTTTTTT.

CDR3 loop: CASSKRGLAGDFVYEQYF. The CDR3 DNA reads TGTGCCAGCAGTAAAAGGGGACTAGCGGGAGACTTCGTCTACGAGCAGTACTTC. V usage is TRBV27 and J usage is TRBJ2-7, with 14 positions matching TRBD2. The V segment lost 5 bases and the J segment 3 bases; nucleotides outside the gene matches: 12. This CDR3 is built from 18 residues. Germline CDR1 is MNHEY and CDR2 is SMNVEV (reference sequence).

The J gene is TRBJ2-3, the V gene TRBV7-9; 7 positions match TRBD1. The germline CDR1 and CDR2 sequences are SEHNR and FQNEAQ (reference sequence). Trimming took 5 bases from V and 2 from J; bases not matched to a gene: 7. The length of the CDR3 is 15 residues. CDR3: CASSQYRGATDTQYF. The CDR3, as DNA: TGTGCCAGCAGCCAATACAGGGGCGCCACAGATACGCAGTATTTT.

The V call is TRBV6-2 or TRBV6-3, the J call TRBJ2-5; 10 positions agree with TRBD1. The CDR3 loop spans 15 amino acids. The V and J ends lost 2 bases and 4 bases, in that order; junction bases with no gene match: 4. CDR1 is MNHEY, CDR2 SVGEGT, per germline. The CDR3 sequence is CASSYPWTGGETQYF. The CDR3 DNA is TGTGCCAGCAGTTACCCGTGGACAGGGGGAGAGACCCAGTACTTC.